These T cell receptor beta chains were read from a single sample in a study of T cells in Graves' hyperthyroidism and ophthalmopathy. TCRdb fed the multiplex PCR reads into MiXCR, producing one record per CDR3 protein. The sample has 450,000 to 650,000 distinct CDR3 sequences; 15% to 20% are singletons. Sequences were obtained from blood. These receptors were obtained from a woman between 18 and 29 years old with Graves' ophthalmopathy. The CDR3 runs from the conserved cysteine through the conserved F or W. Only some rows state a clone size, as once, few, many or a class for expanded clones.

clone_size | j_call | v_call | cdr3_aa
few | TRBJ1-1 | TRBV19 | CASTPTGYTEAFF
. | TRBJ2-1 | TRBV19 | CASSWRELEYEQFF
. | TRBJ1-1 | TRBV9 | CASSVNSRGEAFF
. | TRBJ1-4 | TRBV13 | CASSLKRGTGNEKLFF
few | TRBJ1-4 | TRBV9 | CASSGRDSDNEKLFF
many | TRBJ2-7 | TRBV11-2 | CASSPTEDGDEQYF
few | TRBJ2-3 | TRBV7-2 | CASSLGGGAYSDTQYF
many | TRBJ1-5 | TRBV12-3/TRBV12-4 | CASSIEEREPQHF
many | TRBJ2-1 | TRBV28 | CASSRPPSGTANEQFF
few | TRBJ2-1 | TRBV4-2 | CASSQGTSGGSYNEQFF
few | TRBJ1-1 | TRBV19 | CASSFLSADNTEAFF
. | TRBJ1-6 | TRBV28 | CASRPIQGAGNSPLHF
many | TRBJ2-1 | TRBV12-3/TRBV12-4 | CASSLVAGDNEQFF
many | TRBJ2-3 | TRBV2 | CASSRTWMGRDSTDTQYF
many | TRBJ2-5 | TRBV7-3 | CASSRYAGETQYF
many | TRBJ2-7 | TRBV12-3/TRBV12-4 | CASSLGSPREQYF
. | TRBJ2-5 | TRBV12-3/TRBV12-4 | CASSPQTGPGYQTQYF
many | TRBJ1-6 | TRBV10-3 | CAISETGTLDSPLHF
. | TRBJ2-2 | TRBV6-1 | CASSPRANAGELFF
few | TRBJ2-7 | TRBV7-9 | CASSPGPLEQYF
many | TRBJ2-7 | TRBV12-3/TRBV12-4 | CASSPTGEYEQYF
few | TRBJ2-4 | TRBV27 | CATKRLAGGNKNIQYF
few | TRBJ2-7 | TRBV19 | CASASAAGPYEQYF
many | TRBJ2-7 | TRBV18 | CASSPPLSYEQYF
. | TRBJ1-2 | TRBV7-2 | CASSLRRRVFGYTF
few | TRBJ1-3 | TRBV7-6 | CASSLRGPYSGNTIYF
few | TRBJ1-4 | TRBV15 | CATTEKRATNEKLFF
. | TRBJ2-3 | TRBV7-8 | CASSSWTTSGSDTQYF
many | TRBJ2-1 | TRBV28 | CASRTGQTTYNEQFF